This TCR beta chain was recorded in a study of blood T cells in healthy people across ages. Findings and caveats of the study: More naive CD4+ cells and higher diversity were found in long-lived than in aged donors. Naive T cell percentage by flow cytometry tracked strongly with beta diversity.

For the second PCR, which ran for about 7 to 11 cycles, a sample-barcoded 5' primer and a J-beta primer mix were used. A single record per CDR3 protein comes from TCRdb applying MiXCR to the 5' RACE reads. The sample gives roughly 680,000 distinct CDR3 sequences, roughly half of which show up once; approximately 13% is in the top ten. On this clonotype itself: Its antigen is unidentified.

The people who gave samples were healthy Caucasians from Russia, aged about 6 to 100. Drawing of peripheral blood yielded roughly 10 milliliters from each donor. Trimming pared 2 bases from V and 8 bases from J, leaving 21 bases between. This CDR3 is 15 amino acids long. Germline V gives CDR1 SQVTM, CDR2 ANQGSEA. Sequences were obtained from blood. The rearrangement joins TRBV29-1 to TRBJ1-2; D is ambiguous. The receptor's source is a woman of 80 years or more in good health. DNA for the CDR3: TGCAGCGTTGAAAAGGGAGTAGGAGGAATCGAAGGCTACACCTTC. As protein: CSVEKGVGGIEGYTF.